These 19 T cell receptor beta chains originate from one sample sequenced in a study of cytomegalovirus exposure and HLA in healthy donors. The PCR was carried out with 60 Vbeta primers and 13 Jbeta primers. Method: immunoSEQ multiplex PCR; TCRdb's copy keeps in-frame clones and lacks some. Of 150,000 to 200,000 clones in the sample, 75% to 85% were seen once. Sample: PBMCs. The receptors here all came from a young woman in good health and CMV-seropositive.

V gene TRBV29-1 combines with J gene TRBJ2-7; D may be TRBD1 (6 bases). Trimming left V 3 bases short and J 7 bases short, with 25 bases between. The CDR3 runs 16 residues. Germline V lookup: CDR1 SQVTM, CDR2 ANQGSEA. The CDR3 region is CSVEAPAGWGPREQYF. The CDR3 DNA follows: TGCAGCGTTGAGGCCCCGGCAGGTTGGGGGCCCAGGGAGCAGTACTTC.

J is TRBJ2-2 and V is TRBV5-6, with D possibly TRBD1 on 5 matching bases. CDR1 is SGHDT, CDR2 YYEEEE, per germline. Trimming shortened V by 3 bases and J by 0 bases, and 12 bases separated the two germline ends. The CDR3 runs 16 residues. The CDR3 region is CASSSSRQTNTGELFF. The CDR3 nucleotides are TGTGCCAGCAGCTCCTCGCGACAGACGAACACCGGGGAGCTGTTTTTT.

The chain has TRBV9 and TRBJ2-3; TRBD2 matches at 9 bases. V was clipped by 6 bases and J by 1 base; unmatched bases: 3. The V gene's germline CDR1 is SGDLS and CDR2 YYNGEE. The CDR3 is 14 residues long. CDR3 in DNA: TGTGCCAGCACCCGGACTAGCGGCACAGATACGCAGTATTTT. It is translated as CASTRTSGTDTQYF.

V and J are TRBV7-9 and TRBJ2-7; TRBD2 matches 10 bases. The V gene's germline CDR1 is SEHNR and CDR2 FQNEAQ (reference sequence). Trimming at V came to 1 base and at J to 7 bases, leaving 7 bases not matched to a gene. This CDR3 region has 15 residues. The DNA of the CDR3 is TGTGCCAGCAGCTTAGTGCTAGCGGGAGTATATGAGCAGTACTTC. This translates into CASSLVLAGVYEQYF.

The V call is TRBV29-1, the J call TRBJ2-1; the match to TRBD2 covers 9 bases. The CDR3 is 14 amino acids. V was clipped by 4 bases and J by 8 bases; unmatched bases: 9. Germline CDR1 is SQVTM and CDR2 is ANQGSEA. The CDR3 is CSVVASGAGYEQFF. Written as DNA, the CDR3 is TGCAGCGTTGTGGCTAGCGGGGCGGGCTATGAGCAGTTCTTC.

The sample holds one count of this clone. V usage is TRBV4-3 and J usage is TRBJ1-3, with D possibly matching TRBD1 (6 bases). With 1 base removed from V and 0 bases from J, the gap between germline ends came to 13 bases. Per the germline V gene, CDR1 is LGHNA and CDR2 is YSLEER. The CDR3 covers 17 residues. The CDR3 DNA is TGCGCCAGCAGCCAAGGGGGAGGGGGGTTCTCTGGAAACACCATATATTTT. Its protein is CASSQGGGGFSGNTIYF.

On this clone: This sample includes further DNA sequences coding for the same CDR3. V is TRBV27 and J is TRBJ1-1, with D perhaps TRBD1 (5 bases). The CDR3 extends over 13 amino acids. V was trimmed by 2 bases and J by 4 bases, leaving 8 bases between them. Germline V gives CDR1 MNHEY, CDR2 SMNVEV (reference sequence). DNA for the CDR3: TGTGCCAGCAGTTTACAGGGTGGCACTGAAGCTTTCTTT. It specifies CASSLQGGTEAFF.

CDR3 bases: TGTGCCTTAGGACTGAATACGCAGTATTTT. Its protein is CALGLNTQYF. The genes are TRBV30 and TRBJ2-3; a weak D match, TRBD2 (5 bases). Per germline, CDR1 GTSNPN and CDR2 SVGIG (reference sequence). V shed 7 bases and J shed 7 bases, with 9 bases lying between them. CDR3 length: 10 amino acids.

This chain links TRBV5-1 with TRBJ2-1; TRBD2 aligns across 9 bases. The CDR3 has 15 residues. The trim removed 1 base at V and 7 bases at J, leaving 6 bases unmatched. Germline lookup yields CDR1 SGHRS and CDR2 YFSETQ. In DNA form, the CDR3 reads TGCGCCAGCAGCTTGATAGCGGGAGAAGGTAATGAGCAGTTCTTC. This encodes CASSLIAGEGNEQFF.

This chain joins TRBV28 and TRBJ2-3; D gene uncertain. V lost 7 bases, J lost 2 bases, and 7 bases lay in between. Germline V gives CDR1 MDHEN, CDR2 SYDVKM. This CDR3 is built from 12 residues. CDR3 residues: CASTTSTDTQYF. Here the CDR3 DNA reads TGTGCCAGCACCACATCCACAGATACGCAGTATTTT.

The CDR3 DNA reads TGTGCCAGCAGCCCACACGCAGGGTCCGGAGAGCAGTACTTC. Translating gives CASSPHAGSGEQYF. V gene TRBV7-7 combines with J gene TRBJ2-7; the D gene is possibly TRBD1 (5 bases). The CDR3 spans 14 residues. Germline V gives CDR1 SSHAT, CDR2 FNYEAQ (reference sequence). Trimming took off 5 bases at V and 7 bases at J, with 18 bases between the two ends.

The V call is TRBV7-9, the J call TRBJ2-7; 10 nucleotides agree with TRBD2. CDR1 is SEHNR and CDR2 is FQNEAQ in the germline V gene (reference sequence). The CDR3 totals 14 residues. Trimming took 6 bases from V and 6 from J; bases not matched to a gene: 8. The CDR3 DNA reads as TGTGCCAGCAGTTTTCTAGCGGGAGTACCCGAGCAGTACTTC. Translated, it gives CASSFLAGVPEQYF.

This clone appeared a single time. V is TRBV4-1 and J is TRBJ2-7; TRBD1 is a possible D gene (5 bases). This CDR3 has 15 residues. CDR1 and CDR2 (germline): MGHRA, YSYEKL. V was pared by 1 base and J by 2 bases, with 12 bases between. CDR3 protein: CASSQGGLPAYEQYF. CDR3 bases: TGCGCCAGCAGCCAAGGGGGCCTGCCCGCCTACGAGCAGTACTTC.

The V and J genes are TRBV5-8 and TRBJ1-2, with D tentatively TRBD1 (6 bases). Germline CDR1 is SGHTS and CDR2 is YDEGEE. The CDR3 consists of 14 residues. Trimming cost V 4 bases and J 3 bases, with 13 bases left between them. Written as DNA, the CDR3 is TGTGCCAGCAGCCCGCTCAGGGGTTACTATGGCTACACCTTC. The encoded protein is CASSPLRGYYGYTF.

In this sample, this clone turned up a few times. The chain couples TRBV5-1 to TRBJ2-7, with 10 bases matching TRBD2. V was pared by 0 bases and J by 4 bases, with 4 bases of the junction left unmatched. The CDR3 extends over 15 amino acids. The germline gives CDR1 SGHRS, CDR2 YFSETQ. DNA of the CDR3: TGCGCCAGCAGCTTGGGTGCTAGCGGGAGTTACGAGCAGTACTTC. It encodes CASSLGASGSYEQYF.

V usage is TRBV5-6 and J usage is TRBJ2-7; TRBD2 matches at 10 bases. V shed 4 bases and J 4 bases; nucleotides not matched to a gene: 8. Per the germline V gene, CDR1 is SGHDT and CDR2 is YYEEEE. CDR3 length: 15 residues. CDR3 sequence: CASSRPTSGEYEQYF. In nucleotides, the CDR3 is TGTGCCAGCAGCCGGCCTACTAGCGGGGAATACGAGCAGTACTTC.

This clone was detected once. The J gene is TRBJ2-7, the V gene TRBV7-2, with D possibly TRBD2 on 6 matching bases. The germline V and J ends were trimmed by 1 base and 3 bases, with 13 bases remaining between them. There are 15 residues in the CDR3. The germline V gene encodes CDR1 SGHTA and CDR2 FQGNSA. CDR3 nucleotide sequence: TGTGCCAGCAGCTTAGGATGGGGGGTCAACTACGAGCAGTACTTC. Protein: CASSLGWGVNYEQYF.

The chain has TRBV5-6 and TRBJ1-2; D not certain. The ends were cut back, 0 bases at V and 8 bases at J, with 17 bases in the middle. The germline V gene has CDR1 SGHDT and CDR2 YYEEEE. This CDR3 comprises 15 residues. CDR3 sequence reads: CASSLAHSQRPGYTF. CDR3 bases: TGTGCCAGCAGCTTGGCCCATTCGCAGCGACCGGGCTACACCTTC.

This clone was seen only once. The chain is built from TRBV11-1 and TRBJ2-7; 7 bases agree with TRBD2. CDR3 size: 14 residues. After removal of 5 bases from V and 3 bases from J, the junction contained 7 bases not matched to a gene. Germline CDR1 and CDR2: SGHAT and FQDESV (reference sequence). The CDR3 loop is CASSPERGDYEQYF. The CDR3 bases are TGTGCCAGCAGCCCCGAACGGGGGGACTACGAGCAGTACTTC. Full variable domain (outside the CDR3, taken from reference TRBV11-1 and TRBJ2-7): EAEVAQSPRYKITEKSQAVAFWCDPISGHATLYWYRQILGQGPELLVQFQDESVVDDSQLPKDRFSAERLKGVDSTLKIQPAELGDSAMYLCASSPERGDYEQYFGPGTRLTVT.